This TCR beta chain originates from a study of blood T cell repertoires in COVID-19. Germline CDR1 SNHLY, CDR2 FYNNEI. Trimming stripped 3 bases from V and 0 bases from J, with 12 bases between. This CDR3 contains 16 residues. TCRdb keeps only in-frame clones here, not all; method: immunoSEQ multiplex PCR. The sample carries around 130,000 clones, 60% to 80% recorded once. The chain has TRBV2 and TRBJ1-3; unclear D gene. The sequenced material came from peripheral blood. The clonotype was recovered from a human donor in a cohort sampled during active COVID-19. The CDR3 DNA reads as TGTGCCAGCAGTGAGGGCAGCTTCTTCTCTGGAAACACCATATATTTT. It translates to CASSEGSFFSGNTIYF.